The clone carrying this T cell receptor (beta chain) came up many times. Researchers prepared the TCRbeta library using unique molecular identifiers, the study reports. Using its own MiXCR run on the PCR reads, TCRdb lists one record per CDR3 protein. Here the sample spans a few hundred thousand distinct CDR3 sequences, 11% being singletons. These data come from a study of T-cell reconstitution after alpha-beta-depleted transplantation in children. The CDR3 is 13 amino acids. V lost 8 bases and J lost 12; bases outside the gene matches: 13. The TCR sequence derives from a human donor who donated a stem cell graft to a child with acute myeloid leukemia. This sequence joins TRBV12-3 or TRBV12-4 and TRBJ2-7; 10 bases match TRBD2. Source: PBMCs from the stem cell graft donor, taken from the stem cell graft. CDR3 residues: CASRPLAGVALYF. In nucleotides, the CDR3 is TGTGCCAGCCGGCCCCTAGCGGGAGTGGCATTGTACTTC.